Listed below are T cell receptor beta chains from one sample, sequenced in a study of cytomegalovirus exposure and HLA in healthy donors. Some clones are missing from TCRdb's copy, which holds only in-frame ones; the method was immunoSEQ multiplex PCR. The sample lists 200,000 to 300,000 clones; approximately 78% were seen once. Sequences were obtained from PBMCs. All receptors come from a boy younger than 18 in good health and CMV-seronegative. Both conserved end residues are part of each CDR3. D genes are given only for firm matches. Clone size is shown for a subset of rows, as once, few, many or a class of expanded clone.

j_call	v_call	clone_size	d_call	cdr3_aa	cdr3_nt
TRBJ2-3	TRBV29-1	once	.	CSRDRSTDTQYF	TGCAGCCGTGACAGGAGCACAGATACGCAGTATTTT
TRBJ2-7	TRBV19	few	.	CASSIDPSDEQYF	TGTGCCAGTAGTATAGACCCCTCTGACGAGCAGTACTTC
TRBJ2-5	TRBV7-9	.	.	CASSRESRETQYF	TGTGCCAGCAGCCGCGAATCCCGGGAGACCCAGTACTTC
TRBJ1-1	TRBV15	.	TRBD1	CATSRDRSLGQNPGGAFF	TGTGCCACCAGCAGAGATAGGAGTCTAGGGCAGAATCCAGGGGGGGCTTTCTTT
TRBJ2-2	TRBV4-1	.	TRBD2	CASSQFPGLAGVVTGELFF	TGCGCCAGCAGCCAATTTCCGGGACTAGCGGGAGTGGTCACCGGGGAGCTGTTTTTT
TRBJ2-7	TRBV11-3	.	.	CASSQPSQGTSEQYF	TGTGCCAGCAGCCAACCCTCTCAGGGGACCTCGGAGCAGTACTTC
TRBJ1-1	TRBV18	.	.	CASSPTGARGSTEAFF	TGTGCCAGCTCACCAACGGGGGCGCGGGGGAGCACTGAAGCTTTCTTT
TRBJ2-5	TRBV5-1	.	.	CASSLGTDQETQYF	TGCGCCAGCAGCTTGGGAACAGACCAAGAGACCCAGTACTTC
TRBJ2-4	TRBV15	few	TRBD2	CATSRTSATKNIQYF	TGTGCCACCAGCCGGACTAGCGCCACCAAAAACATTCAGTACTTC
TRBJ2-7	TRBV5-1	.	.	CASIPGSGNYEQYF	TGCGCCAGCATCCCAGGTAGCGGAAACTACGAGCAGTACTTC
TRBJ2-3	TRBV30	.	.	CTWSRIPGSQYF	TGTACCTGGAGTCGAATCCCAGGCTCGCAGTATTTT
TRBJ2-7	TRBV10-3	.	TRBD1	CAISGFPTGGYEQYF	TGTGCCATCAGTGGGTTCCCCACAGGGGGCTACGAGCAGTACTTC
TRBJ2-3	TRBV4-2	once	TRBD2	CASSQQTSGGPTDTQYF	TGTGCCAGCAGCCAACAGACTAGCGGGGGGCCCACAGATACGCAGTATTTT
TRBJ1-5	TRBV7-8	once	.	CASRLTRGWGNQPQHF	TGTGCCAGCAGGCTGACCCGGGGATGGGGCAATCAGCCCCAGCATTTT
TRBJ1-4	TRBV21-1	.	.	CASSKRLATGVREKLFF	TGTGCCAGCAGCAAAAGGTTGGCGACAGGGGTCCGAGAAAAACTGTTTTTT
TRBJ2-7	TRBV18	.	.	CASSPTVNSYEQYF	TGTGCCAGCTCACCAACGGTCAACTCCTACGAGCAGTACTTC
TRBJ1-5	TRBV9	.	.	CASSVAGNQPQHF	TGTGCCAGCAGCGTAGCGGGGAATCAGCCCCAGCATTTT
TRBJ2-2	TRBV25-1	.	TRBD1	CASYPGQGYTGELFF	TGCGCCAGCTATCCGGGACAGGGCTACACCGGGGAGCTGTTTTTT
TRBJ1-2	TRBV6-1	.	TRBD1	CASSERGQGIYNYGYTF	TGTGCCAGCAGTGAAAGGGGACAGGGGATTTATAACTATGGCTACACCTTC
TRBJ2-7	TRBV29-1	.	TRBD1	CSVQMNGTGAYEQYF	TGCAGCGTCCAGATGAACGGGACAGGGGCCTACGAGCAGTACTTC
TRBJ2-1	TRBV7-8	.	.	CASSRTVYNEQFF	TGTGCCAGCAGCCGGACAGTTTACAATGAGCAGTTCTTC
TRBJ2-7	TRBV11-2	.	TRBD1	CASSPRDRGIHEQYF	TGTGCCAGCAGCCCTCGGGACAGGGGTATCCACGAGCAGTACTTC
TRBJ2-7	TRBV5-6	.	.	CASSAGLIHEQYF	TGTGCCAGCAGCGCGGGCCTCATCCACGAGCAGTACTTC
TRBJ2-3	TRBV7-8	once	.	CASSLKQGPDTQYF	TGTGCCAGCAGCCTTAAACAGGGACCAGATACGCAGTATTTT
TRBJ2-7	TRBV11-3	.	TRBD2	CASSLVAGGSYEQYF	TGTGCCAGCAGCTTAGTGGCGGGAGGCTCCTACGAGCAGTACTTC
TRBJ2-7	TRBV5-1	.	.	CASSWGGASLSTYEQYF	TGCGCCAGCAGCTGGGGTGGGGCATCTCTTTCCACCTACGAGCAGTACTTC
TRBJ1-5	TRBV10-2	few	TRBD1	CASSSDRDQPQHF	TGCGCCAGCAGCTCTGACAGGGATCAGCCCCAGCATTTT
TRBJ1-2	TRBV27	once	TRBD1	CASSEGGQRYFYGYTF	TGTGCCAGCAGTGAGGGGGGACAGCGTTATTTCTATGGCTACACCTTC
TRBJ2-7	TRBV19	.	.	CASSIEAHPYEQYF	TGTGCCAGTAGTATCGAGGCACACCCCTACGAGCAGTACTTC
TRBJ1-1	TRBV27	few	.	CASSSGGFPNTEAFF	TGTGCCAGCAGTTCCGGGGGATTTCCGAACACTGAAGCTTTCTTT
TRBJ2-2	TRBV5-4	few	.	CASSPSEAGELFF	TGTGCCAGCAGCCCTAGCGAGGCCGGGGAGCTGTTTTTT
TRBJ2-7	TRBV6-5	once	.	CASSSPYPSYEQYF	TGTGCCAGCAGTTCCCCCTATCCCTCCTACGAGCAGTACTTC
TRBJ1-3	TRBV10-3	.	TRBD1	CAISRDRGLGNTIYF	TGTGCCATCAGTAGGGACAGGGGGCTCGGAAACACCATATATTTT
TRBJ2-4	TRBV7-6	.	.	CASSLEAVAGNIQYF	TGTGCCAGCAGCTTAGAAGCGGTCGCGGGAAACATTCAGTACTTC
TRBJ2-7	TRBV5-6	.	.	CASRRQAYEQYF	TGTGCCAGCAGACGACAGGCCTACGAGCAGTACTTC